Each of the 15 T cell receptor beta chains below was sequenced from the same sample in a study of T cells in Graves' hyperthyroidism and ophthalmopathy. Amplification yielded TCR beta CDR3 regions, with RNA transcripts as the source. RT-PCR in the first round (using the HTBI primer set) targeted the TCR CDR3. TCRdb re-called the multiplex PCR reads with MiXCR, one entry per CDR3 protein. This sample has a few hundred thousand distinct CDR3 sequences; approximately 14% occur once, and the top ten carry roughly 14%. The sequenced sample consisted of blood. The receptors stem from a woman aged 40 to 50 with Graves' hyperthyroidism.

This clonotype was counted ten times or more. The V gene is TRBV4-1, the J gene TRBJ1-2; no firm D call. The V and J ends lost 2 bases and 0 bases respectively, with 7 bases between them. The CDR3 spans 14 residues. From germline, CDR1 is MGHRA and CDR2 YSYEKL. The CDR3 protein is CASSQRPTNYGYTF. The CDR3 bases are TGCGCCAGCAGCCAACGGCCAACTAACTATGGCTACACCTTC.

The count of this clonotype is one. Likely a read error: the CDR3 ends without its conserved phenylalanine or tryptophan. CDR3 protein: CASSVGGGTHNEQFI. CDR3 nucleotide sequence: TGTGCCAGCAGCGTAGGGGGAGGAACCCACAATGAGCAGTTCATC. This chain uses TRBV9 with TRBJ2-1; D perhaps matches TRBD2 (6 bases). The CDR3 totals 15 residues. Germline loops: CDR1 SGDLS, CDR2 YYNGEE. With 0 bases removed from V and 5 bases from J, the gap between germline ends came to 12 bases.

This chain's CDR3 is CASSLDPAARYGYTF. CDR3 nucleotide sequence: TGTGCCAGCAGCTTAGATCCGGCAGCACGCTATGGCTACACCTTC. The rearrangement uses TRBV11-2 and TRBJ1-2; D is unresolved. CDR3 length: 15 amino acids. Trimming took 0 bases from V and 4 from J, leaving 12 bases between them. CDR1 is SGHAT and CDR2 is FQNNGV in the germline V gene.

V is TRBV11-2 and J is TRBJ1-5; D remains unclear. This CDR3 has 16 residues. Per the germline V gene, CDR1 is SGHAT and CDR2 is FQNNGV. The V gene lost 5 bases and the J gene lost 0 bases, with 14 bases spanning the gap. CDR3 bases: TGTGCCAGCAGCCCCAGTGGGGTTTATAGCAATCAGCCCCAGCATTTT. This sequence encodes CASSPSGVYSNQPQHF. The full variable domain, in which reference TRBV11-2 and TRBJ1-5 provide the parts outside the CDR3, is EAGVAQSPRYKIIEKRQSVAFWCNPISGHATLYWYQQILGQGPKLLIQFQNNGVVDDSQLPKDRFSAERLKGVDSTLKIQPAKLEDSAVYLCASSPSGVYSNQPQHFGDGTRLSIL.

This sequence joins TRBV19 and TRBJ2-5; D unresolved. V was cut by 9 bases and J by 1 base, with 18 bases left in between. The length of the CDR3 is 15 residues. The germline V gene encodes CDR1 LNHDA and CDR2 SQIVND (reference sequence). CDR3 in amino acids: CASQMGTNFQETQYF. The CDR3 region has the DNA TGTGCCAGCCAAATGGGCACAAACTTCCAAGAGACCCAGTACTTC.

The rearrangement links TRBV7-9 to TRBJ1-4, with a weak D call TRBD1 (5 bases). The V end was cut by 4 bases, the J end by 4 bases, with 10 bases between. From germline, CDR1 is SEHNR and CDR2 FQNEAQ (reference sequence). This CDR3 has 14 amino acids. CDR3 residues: CASSWDGINEKLFF. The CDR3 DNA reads TGTGCCAGCAGCTGGGACGGAATTAATGAAAAACTGTTTTTT.

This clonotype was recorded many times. The CDR3 spells CASSLAGDSYEQYF. The CDR3 coding sequence is TGTGCCAGCAGCTTAGCAGGGGACTCCTACGAGCAGTACTTC. The chain couples TRBV7-6 to TRBJ2-7; D might be TRBD1 (5 bases). Germline CDR1 is SGHVS and CDR2 is FNYEAQ. The CDR3 covers 14 residues. V was shortened by 0 bases and J by 0 bases, with 6 bases between the two germline ends.

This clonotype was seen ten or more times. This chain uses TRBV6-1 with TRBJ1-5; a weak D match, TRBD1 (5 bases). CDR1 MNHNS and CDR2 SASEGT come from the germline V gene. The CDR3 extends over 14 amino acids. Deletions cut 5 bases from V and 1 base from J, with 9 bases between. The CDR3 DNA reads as TGTGCCAGCAGTTACGGGGACAGCAATCAGCCCCAGCATTTT. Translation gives CASSYGDSNQPQHF.

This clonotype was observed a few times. The CDR3 nucleotides are TGTGCCAGTAGTATAGATCGATTTGGAAGCTCCCGGGCCTATGGCTACACCTTC. It codes for CASSIDRFGSSRAYGYTF. The chain employs TRBV19 and TRBJ1-2, with D uncertain. Per germline, CDR1 LNHDA and CDR2 SQIVND (reference sequence). The CDR3 length is 18 residues. Trimming shortened V by 0 bases and J by 4 bases, and 21 bases separated the two germline ends. Supplemented by reference TRBV19 and TRBJ1-2, the full variable domain reads DGGITQSPKYLFRKEGQNVTLSCEQNLNHDAMYWYRQDPGQGLRLIYYSQIVNDFQKGDIAEGYSVSREKKESFPLTVTSAQKNPTAFYLCASSIDRFGSSRAYGYTFGSGTRLTVV.

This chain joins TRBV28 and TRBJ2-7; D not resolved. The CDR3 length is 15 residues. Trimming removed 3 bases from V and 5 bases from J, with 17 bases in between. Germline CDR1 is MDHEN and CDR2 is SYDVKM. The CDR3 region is CASSFSANGLNEQYF. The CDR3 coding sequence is TGTGCCAGCAGTTTTTCCGCGAACGGGCTCAACGAGCAGTACTTC.

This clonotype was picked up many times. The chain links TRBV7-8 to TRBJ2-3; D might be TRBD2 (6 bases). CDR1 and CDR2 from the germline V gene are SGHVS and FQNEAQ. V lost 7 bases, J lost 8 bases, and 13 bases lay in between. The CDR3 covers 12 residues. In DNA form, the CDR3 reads TGTGCCAGCACTGAGTCCGGGGGTACGCAGTATTTT. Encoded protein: CASTESGGTQYF. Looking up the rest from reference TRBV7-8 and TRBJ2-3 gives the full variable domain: GAGVSQSPRYKVAKRGQDVALRCDPISGHVSLFWYQQALGQGPEFLTYFQNEAQLDKSGLPSDRFFAERPEGSVSTLKIQRTQQEDSAVYLCASTESGGTQYFGPGTRLTVL.

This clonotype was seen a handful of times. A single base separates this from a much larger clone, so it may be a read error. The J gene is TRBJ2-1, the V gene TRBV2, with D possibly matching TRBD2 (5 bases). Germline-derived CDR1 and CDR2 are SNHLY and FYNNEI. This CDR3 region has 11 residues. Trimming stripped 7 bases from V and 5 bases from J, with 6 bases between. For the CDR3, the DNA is TGTGCCAGCATGGAGGACAATGAGCAGTTCTTC. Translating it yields CASMEDNEQFF. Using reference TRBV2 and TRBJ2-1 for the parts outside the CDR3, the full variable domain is EPEVTQTPSHQVTQMGQEVILRCVPISNHLYFYWYRQILGQKVEFLVSFYNNEISEKSEIFDDQFSVERPDGSNFTLKIRSTKLEDSAMYFCASMEDNEQFFGPGTRLTVL.

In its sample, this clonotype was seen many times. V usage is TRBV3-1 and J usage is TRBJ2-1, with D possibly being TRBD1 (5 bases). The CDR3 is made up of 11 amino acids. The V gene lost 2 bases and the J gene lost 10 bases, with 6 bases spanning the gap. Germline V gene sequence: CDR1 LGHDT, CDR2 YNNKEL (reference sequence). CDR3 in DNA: TGTGCCAGCAGCCAAAGGACAGAGCAGTTCTTC. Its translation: CASSQRTEQFF.

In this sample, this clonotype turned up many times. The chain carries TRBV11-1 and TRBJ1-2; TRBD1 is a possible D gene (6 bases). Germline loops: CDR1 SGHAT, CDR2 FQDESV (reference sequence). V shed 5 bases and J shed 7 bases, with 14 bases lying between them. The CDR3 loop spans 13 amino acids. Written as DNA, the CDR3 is TGTGCCAGCAGCCCACCGACAGGTAGTGGCTACACCTTC. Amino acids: CASSPPTGSGYTF.

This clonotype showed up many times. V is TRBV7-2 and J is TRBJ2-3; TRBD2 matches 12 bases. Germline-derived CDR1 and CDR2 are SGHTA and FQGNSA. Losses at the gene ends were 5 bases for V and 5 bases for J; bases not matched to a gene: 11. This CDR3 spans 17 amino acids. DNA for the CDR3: TGTGCCAGCAGCCCCGTTCCTAGCGGGAGGGCGATAGATACGCAGTATTTT. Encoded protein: CASSPVPSGRAIDTQYF.